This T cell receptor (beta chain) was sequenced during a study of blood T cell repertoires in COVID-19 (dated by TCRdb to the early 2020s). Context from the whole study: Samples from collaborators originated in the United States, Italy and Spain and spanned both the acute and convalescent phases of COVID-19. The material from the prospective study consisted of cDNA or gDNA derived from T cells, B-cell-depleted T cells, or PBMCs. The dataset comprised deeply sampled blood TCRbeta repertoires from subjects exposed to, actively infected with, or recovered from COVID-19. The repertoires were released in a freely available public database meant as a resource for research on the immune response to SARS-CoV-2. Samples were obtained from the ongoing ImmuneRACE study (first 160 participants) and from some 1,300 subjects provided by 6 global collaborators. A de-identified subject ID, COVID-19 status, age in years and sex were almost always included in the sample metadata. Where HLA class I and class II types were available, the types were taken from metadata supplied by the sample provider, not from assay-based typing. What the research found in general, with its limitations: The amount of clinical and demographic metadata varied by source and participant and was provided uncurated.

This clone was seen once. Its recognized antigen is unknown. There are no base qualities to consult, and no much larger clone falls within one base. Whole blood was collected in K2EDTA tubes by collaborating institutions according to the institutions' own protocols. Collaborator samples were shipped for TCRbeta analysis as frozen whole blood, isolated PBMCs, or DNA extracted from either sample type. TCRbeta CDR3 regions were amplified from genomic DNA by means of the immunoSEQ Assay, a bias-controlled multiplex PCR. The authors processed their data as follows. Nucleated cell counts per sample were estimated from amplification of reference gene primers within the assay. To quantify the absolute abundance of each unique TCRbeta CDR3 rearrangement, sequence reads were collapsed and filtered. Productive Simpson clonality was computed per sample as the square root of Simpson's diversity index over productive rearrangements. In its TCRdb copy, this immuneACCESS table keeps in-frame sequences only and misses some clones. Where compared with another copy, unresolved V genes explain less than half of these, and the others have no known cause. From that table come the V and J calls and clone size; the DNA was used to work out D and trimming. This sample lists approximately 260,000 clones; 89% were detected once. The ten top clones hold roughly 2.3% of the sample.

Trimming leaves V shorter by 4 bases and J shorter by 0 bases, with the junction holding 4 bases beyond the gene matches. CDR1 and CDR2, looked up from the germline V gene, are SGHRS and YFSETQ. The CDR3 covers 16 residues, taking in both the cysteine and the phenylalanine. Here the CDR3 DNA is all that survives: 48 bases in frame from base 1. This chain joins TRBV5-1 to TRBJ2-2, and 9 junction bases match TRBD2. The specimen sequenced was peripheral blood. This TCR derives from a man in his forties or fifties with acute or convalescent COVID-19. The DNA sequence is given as TGCGCCAGCAGCCATAGCGGGGGTCCGAACACCGGGGAGCTGTTTTTT. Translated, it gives CASSHSGGPNTGELFF.